One and the same sample provided the 25 T cell receptor beta chains below, sequenced in a study of control samples from healthy donors and cancer patients. Sequencing used immunoSEQ multiplex PCR; TCRdb keeps in-frame clones, though not all of them. Found here are 150,000 or so clones, roughly 93% of them singletons; the top ten hold more than 5%. The sequenced sample was blood. The source of these receptors is a man between 18 and 29 years old in good health.

The chain couples TRBV19 to TRBJ2-5; D might be TRBD2 (7 bases). Germline CDR1 and CDR2: LNHDA and SQIVND (reference sequence). Trimming took off 3 bases at V and 1 base at J, with 15 bases between the two ends. The CDR3 runs to 16 residues. This CDR3 is CASSIPGASGQETQYF. DNA for the CDR3: TGTGCCAGTAGTATTCCGGGGGCTAGCGGCCAAGAGACCCAGTACTTC.

V is TRBV29-1 and J is TRBJ1-1; the D is unclear. From germline, CDR1 is SQVTM and CDR2 ANQGSEA. The CDR3 has 13 residues. V lost 7 bases and J lost 3, with 15 bases in between. The CDR3 DNA is TGCAGCGCCGAGGCGAACCAGGACACTGAAGCTTTCTTT. As protein: CSAEANQDTEAFF.

To note about this clone: This same CDR3 is encoded by further DNA sequences in the sample. J is TRBJ2-5 and V is TRBV9; D not certain. Germline CDR1 SGDLS, CDR2 YYNGEE. The length of the CDR3 is 13 residues. V was cut by 0 bases and J by 4 bases, with 7 bases left in between. CDR3 residues: CASSVVGGETQYF. The CDR3 region has the DNA TGTGCCAGCAGCGTAGTAGGCGGAGAGACCCAGTACTTC.

The V and J genes are TRBV3-1 (or the pseudogene TRBV3-2) and TRBJ2-1, with 10 bases aligning to TRBD1. The CDR3 is 15 amino acids. Germline V gene sequence: CDR1 LGHDT, CDR2 YNNKEL (reference sequence). The V gene end was trimmed by 4 bases and the J gene end by 7 bases; junction bases not matched to a gene: 7. CDR3 nucleotide sequence: TGTGCCAGCAGCCTTCGACAGGGGGCTAGGAATGAGCAGTTCTTC. The encoded protein is CASSLRQGARNEQFF.

The CDR3 DNA reads as TGCGCCAGCAGCCAAGTAGGGGCCAGGACAGGTTTATACAATGAGCAGTTCTTC. It codes for CASSQVGARTGLYNEQFF. The chain has TRBV4-3 and TRBJ2-1; 7 bases line up with TRBD1. Trimming took 1 base from V and 4 from J; bases not matched to a gene: 13. Germline CDR1 and CDR2: LGHNA and YSLEER. The CDR3 has 18 amino acids.

The CDR3 DNA reads as TGTGCCACCAGCAGAGATCAAGGGCCACATCAGCCCCAGCATTTT. It codes for CATSRDQGPHQPQHF. The chain joins TRBV15 to TRBJ1-5; D is ambiguous. The germline CDR1 and CDR2 sequences are LNHNV and YYDKDF (reference sequence). The V end was cut by 0 bases, the J end by 5 bases, with 11 bases between. CDR3 length: 15 amino acids.

The chain joins TRBV30 to TRBJ2-7; D not certain. The CDR3 is 12 residues long. CDR1 is GTSNPN, CDR2 SVGIG, per germline (reference sequence). The ends were cut back, 0 bases at V and 3 bases at J, with 6 bases in the middle. This CDR3 is CAWSVLHYEQYF. CDR3 nucleotides: TGTGCCTGGAGTGTACTCCACTACGAGCAGTACTTC.

This clone was counted once. The rearrangement joins TRBV5-5 to TRBJ2-5; D is unresolved. Between the trimmed V and J ends, which lost 4 bases and 2 bases, there was a span of 21 bases. The germline gives CDR1 SGHKS, CDR2 YYEKEE (reference sequence). The CDR3 is 17 residues long. The CDR3 DNA follows: TGTGCCAGCAGCCTCCGAGGAGTATCGATTCGGCAAGAGACCCAGTACTTC. Its translation: CASSLRGVSIRQETQYF.

The J gene is TRBJ1-5, the V gene TRBV6-5; D perhaps matches TRBD1 (6 bases). The V and J ends lost 4 bases and 4 bases respectively, with 11 bases between them. CDR3 length: 14 residues. Germline loops: CDR1 MNHEY, CDR2 SVGAGI. CDR3 residues: CASSSGVGNQPQHF. As DNA, the CDR3 is TGTGCCAGCAGTTCAGGGGTTGGGAATCAGCCCCAGCATTTT.

The rearrangement links TRBV2 to TRBJ1-5, with D hard to call. The V gene's germline CDR1 is SNHLY and CDR2 FYNNEI. V was trimmed by 8 bases and J by 5 bases, leaving 16 bases between them. The CDR3 consists of 14 residues. The CDR3 coding sequence is TGTGCCAGCGGTTTCGTGCAGAGAGATCAGCCCCAGCATTTT. It specifies CASGFVQRDQPQHF.

CDR3 nucleotide sequence: TGTGCCAGCAGCTACAGTGCAACTAATGAAAAACTGTTTTTT. Translating it yields CASSYSATNEKLFF. The V and J genes are TRBV6-5 and TRBJ1-4; no definite D call. V lost 6 bases and J 0 bases, leaving 8 bases between the germline ends. This CDR3 region has 14 residues. Germline V CDR1 and CDR2: MNHEY, SVGAGI.

This clone was observed once. The V gene is TRBV30, the J gene TRBJ1-1; D not certain. CDR1 GTSNPN and CDR2 SVGIG come from the germline V gene (reference sequence). Trimming left V 2 bases short and J 6 bases short, with 10 bases between. The CDR3 length is 12 residues. Here the CDR3 reads CAWSPSRSEAFF. DNA for the CDR3: TGTGCCTGGAGTCCCTCCAGGTCTGAAGCTTTCTTT. Together with reference TRBV30 and TRBJ1-1, the CDR3 gives the full variable domain: SQTIHQWPATLVQPVGSPLSLECTVEGTSNPNLYWYRQAAGRGLQLLFYSVGIGQISSEVPQNLSASRPQDRQFILSSKKLLLSDSGFYLCAWSPSRSEAFFGQGTRLTVV.

The rearrangement uses TRBV15 and TRBJ1-2, with a tentative D call TRBD1 (5 bases). This CDR3 contains 16 residues. Germline CDR1 reads LNHNV; CDR2 reads YYDKDF (reference sequence). Trimming cost V 5 bases and J 3 bases, with 19 bases left between them. CDR3 amino acids: CATSALGVDNDYGYTF. The CDR3 DNA reads as TGTGCCACCAGCGCCTTGGGCGTGGACAACGACTATGGCTACACCTTC.

The rearrangement uses TRBV6-1 and TRBJ1-1; TRBD1 matches at 8 bases. The CDR3 runs to 18 residues. V lost 0 bases to trimming and J lost 0 bases; unmatched junction nucleotides: 9. CDR1 and CDR2 from the germline V gene are MNHNS and SASEGT. The CDR3 spells CASSEADWQGAVNTEAFF. The DNA of the CDR3 is TGTGCCAGCAGTGAAGCAGATTGGCAGGGGGCGGTGAACACTGAAGCTTTCTTT.

The V gene is TRBV4-3, the J gene TRBJ2-6; D gene ambiguous. Germline loops: CDR1 LGHNA, CDR2 YSLEER. The CDR3 covers 15 residues. V was trimmed by 4 bases and J by 0 bases, leaving 7 bases between them. The CDR3 coding sequence is TGCGCCAGCAGCCCAAGCAACTCTGGGGCCAACGTCCTGACTTTC. Its protein is CASSPSNSGANVLTF.

The J gene is TRBJ1-3, the V gene TRBV9; possible D gene TRBD1, 5 bases. The CDR3 extends over 16 amino acids. Looked up from germline, CDR1 is SGDLS and CDR2 is YYNGEE. Between the trimmed V and J ends, which lost 1 base and 2 bases, there was a span of 13 bases. In nucleotides, the CDR3 is TGTGCCAGCAGCGTAACCTCGGGGGGACCTGGAAACACCATATATTTT. Translated: CASSVTSGGPGNTIYF.

J is TRBJ1-5 and V is TRBV2, with D unclear. V dropped 8 bases and J dropped 4 bases, with 15 bases sitting between them. Germline V gene lookup returns CDR1 SNHLY and CDR2 FYNNEI. The CDR3 sequence is 14 residues long. Here the CDR3 DNA reads TGTGCCAGCTCTATCCGGGGAGAGAATCAGCCCCAGCATTTT. This translates into CASSIRGENQPQHF.

This chain connects TRBV5-4 to TRBJ2-5; TRBD2 agrees at 7 bases. Germline assignment: CDR1 SGHNT and CDR2 YYREEE (reference sequence). This CDR3 contains 15 residues. Trimming cost V 7 bases and J 3 bases; bases outside gene matches: 12. CDR3 DNA: TGTGCCAGCGCTGAAGCGGGATGGGTAAAAGAGACCCAGTACTTC. Translated: CASAEAGWVKETQYF.

The rearrangement links TRBV18 to TRBJ2-7; 7 bases line up with TRBD1. J was trimmed by 3 bases and V by 2 bases; bases with no gene match: 13. Germline CDR1 reads KGHSH; CDR2 reads LQKENI. CDR3 length: 17 amino acids. In DNA, the CDR3 is TGTGCCAGCTCACCAGGGCGCTCTGGGACAGTAAGCTACGAGCAGTACTTC. Translation: CASSPGRSGTVSYEQYF.

V and J are TRBV29-1 and TRBJ1-1; unclear D gene. The V gene's germline CDR1 is SQVTM and CDR2 ANQGSEA. The ends were cut back, 3 bases at V and 9 bases at J, with 11 bases in the middle. CDR3 length: 11 residues. CDR3 nucleotide sequence: TGCAGCGTTGACCGGGCCGATCAAGCTTTCTTT. Protein sequence: CSVDRADQAFF.

V usage is TRBV7-9 and J usage is TRBJ1-4, with D perhaps matching TRBD1 (6 bases). The germline CDR1 and CDR2 sequences are SEHNR and FQNEAQ (reference sequence). The CDR3 length is 15 residues. V lost 2 bases, J lost 8 bases, and 15 bases lay in between. The CDR3 nucleotides read TGTGCCAGCAGCTTACGTCGCAGGGGAGACGAAAAACTGTTTTTT. Translating it yields CASSLRRRGDEKLFF.

The rearrangement joins TRBV19 to TRBJ1-1, with a tentative D call TRBD1 (5 bases). The CDR3 is 13 amino acids. V dropped 5 bases and J dropped 4 bases, with 11 bases sitting between them. Looked up from germline, CDR1 is LNHDA and CDR2 is SQIVND (reference sequence). The CDR3 loop is CASSRGGGTEAFF. The CDR3 region has the DNA TGTGCCAGTAGTCGAGGTGGGGGCACTGAAGCTTTCTTT.

DNA of the CDR3: TGTGCCACCAGCAGAGGGGACGAAGAAGAGACCCAGTACTTC. Translated, it gives CATSRGDEEETQYF. The rearrangement joins TRBV15 to TRBJ2-5; D may match TRBD1 or TRBD2 (5 bases each). Germline loops: CDR1 LNHNV, CDR2 YYDKDF (reference sequence). Trimming left V 1 base short and J 3 bases short, with 9 bases between. The CDR3 totals 14 residues.

This chain joins TRBV28 and TRBJ1-5, with D perhaps matching TRBD1 (5 bases). The V gene's germline CDR1 is MDHEN and CDR2 SYDVKM. V lost 3 bases to trimming and J lost 6 bases, with 12 bases between them. The CDR3 runs to 14 residues. DNA for the CDR3: TGTGCCAGCAGTTTCCGGGCAGGGAGTCAGCCCCAGCATTTT. Amino acid sequence: CASSFRAGSQPQHF. Complete variable domain (other parts from reference TRBV28 and TRBJ1-5): DVKVTQSSRYLVKRTGEKVFLECVQDMDHENMFWYRQDPGLGLRLIYFSYDVKMKEKGDIPEGYSVSREKKERFSLILESASTNQTSMYLCASSFRAGSQPQHFGDGTRLSIL.

V gene TRBV27 combines with J gene TRBJ2-3, with 8 bases identical to TRBD2. This CDR3 comprises 18 residues. The V segment lost 5 bases and the J segment 1 base; nucleotides outside the gene matches: 14. Germline V lookup: CDR1 MNHEY, CDR2 SMNVEV (reference sequence). The CDR3 coding sequence is TGTGCCAGCAGTCCACTCGGGACTAGGGAAGTGGGCACAGATACGCAGTATTTT. Translating gives CASSPLGTREVGTDTQYF.